The present T cell receptor (beta chain) was sequenced within a study of T cell responses to AZD1222 COVID-19 vaccine (dated by TCRdb to the early 2020s). Background for the entire study: AZD1222 recipients given second doses at about 4 weeks or at about 12 weeks were pooled, since spike-specific TCR depth and breadth were not found to differ between the two schedules. TCR sequencing was performed for over 230 trial participants, of whom about 200 were given two doses of AZD1222 and about 25 were given two doses of MenACWY control vaccine. Trial participants were enrolled by age into subgroups of 18-55, 56-69 and 70-plus years, and roughly 150, 30 and 60 TCR-sequenced participants, respectively, were included in these subgroups.

Here is what the overall study found, with its caveats: A significant rise in spike-specific TCR breadth and depth was observed after two AZD1222 doses relative to day 0 and relative to MenACWY recipients. Participants were mostly white British and included more females than males, and it was suggested by the authors that clonal diversity may have been underestimated. Because no samples from the day 14 peak response were available, repertoires could be characterized only after the peak T cell response. In the small 56-69-year group, the increase in depth fell short of significance, most likely because of low power. Only a handful of AZD1222 recipients were SARS-CoV-2 seropositive at baseline, limiting conclusions about previously exposed vaccinees. Vaccine-associated CD4 TCRs spanned the whole spike protein, with dominant responses in regions 160-218 and 743-854. Reportedly, almost half of the unique spike-specific TCRs recognized epitopes lying outside the regions that are mutated in the B.1.351 and B.1.1.7 variants.

V and J lose 3 bases and 3 bases, and a span of 14 bases separates them. Measured from the cysteine to the phenylalanine, the CDR3 is 14 residues long. The read is trimmed to its CDR3 DNA, 42 bases read in frame from base 1. CDR1 and CDR2 (GTSNPN, SVGIG) derive from the germline V gene (reference sequence). The CDR3 regions of human TCRbeta chains were subjected to immunosequencing. As for the authors' bioinformatics: Repertoire TCRs were matched against a reference library of SARS-CoV-2-specific TCRs generated with the MIRA antigen-specificity platform. Breadth was defined as the fraction of unique TCRs that were SARS-CoV-2-associated, and depth was defined as the fraction of total T cells that were SARS-CoV-2-associated. Each spike-specific TCR was assigned to its reactive spike region and to a CD4 or CD8 class using the MIRA data. Log10-transformed breadth and depth values were compared by one-way ANOVA with Sidak's multiple comparisons tests. TCRdb obtained this table from immuneACCESS and retained in-frame rearrangements with V and J assigned. These tables miss some clones; where compared with another copy, unresolved V genes account for less than half of the shortfall, and the remainder is unexplained. V and J calls and clone size come straight from that table; D and trimming were deduced from the DNA. The sample contains around 150,000 clones, 94% of them found a single time. The ten largest clones represent about 0.6% of the sample.

As to this clone: What antigen it recognizes has not been identified. No clone much larger than this one lies a single base away; base qualities are absent.

The time point label for this specimen denotes: baseline before first vaccination. Vaccinee samples were obtained from the UK trials COV001 and COV002, which included a single-blind randomized controlled phase 2/3 trial of AZD1222 (ChAdOx1 nCoV-19) in healthy adults. For TCRbeta chain sequencing, PBMC samples were collected from trial participants at day 0 and at day 28 after the second dose. The sample was peripheral blood, taken on day 0 of AZD1222 vaccination. Here the chain combines TRBV30 and TRBJ1-2, with TRBD1 perhaps the D gene, on 5 matching bases. This TCR came from an adult in good health. The DNA reads TGTGCCTGGAGGGGTACGGGAGGGGACTATGGCTACACCTTC. Translated, it reads CAWRGTGGDYGYTF.